A selection of T cell receptor beta chains follows, all from one sample in a study of post-analysis software for immune sequencing data. Using its own MiXCR run on the PCR reads, TCRdb lists one record per CDR3 protein. The sample lists hundreds of thousands of distinct CDR3 sequences, roughly three fifths occurring once. The sequencing sample was made of blood. These receptors were obtained from a girl aged 2 to 10 with multiple sclerosis. The CDR3 runs from the conserved cysteine through the conserved F or W. Fields, in order: J gene, V gene, clone size, D gene, CDR3 protein, CDR3 DNA. A D gene is named only where the DNA matches it firmly. Where a row states a size, it is once, few, many or the class of an expanded clone; other rows omit it.

TRBJ1-1,TRBV5-1,-,-,CASSLRETGNTEAFF,TGCGCCAGCAGCTTACGGGAGACAGGCAACACTGAAGCTTTCTTT
TRBJ1-1,TRBV29-1,-,TRBD1,CSAWTGRNTEAFF,TGCAGCGCCTGGACAGGAAGGAACACTGAAGCTTTCTTT
TRBJ2-6,TRBV15,-,-,CATSFVFQAGANVLTF,TGTGCCACCAGCTTTGTGTTCCAGGCCGGGGCCAACGTCCTGACTTTC
TRBJ2-7,TRBV12-3/TRBV12-4,few,-,CASSLGAGAVYEQYF,TGTGCCAGCAGTTTGGGGGCAGGGGCCGTATACGAGCAGTACTTC
TRBJ2-3,TRBV29-1,-,TRBD2,CSVEDRGLGRVTDTQYF,TGCAGCGTTGAAGACCGGGGACTAGGGAGAGTCACAGATACGCAGTATTTT
TRBJ2-1,TRBV28,-,TRBD1,CASEPPDRGKDEQFF,TGTGCCAGCGAGCCACCGGACAGGGGGAAGGATGAGCAGTTCTTC
TRBJ1-2,TRBV5-1,few,TRBD1,CASSLGQGNPSYGYTF,TGCGCCAGCAGCTTGGGACAGGGGAACCCCAGCTATGGCTACACCTTC
TRBJ2-3,TRBV12-3/TRBV12-4,few,-,CASSLVGGPTDTQYF,TGTGCCAGCAGTTTAGTCGGGGGGCCCACAGATACGCAGTATTTT
TRBJ2-5,TRBV9,few,-,CASSPATGGLGETQYF,TGTGCCAGCAGCCCCGCAACCGGGGGGCTTGGCGAGACCCAGTACTTC
TRBJ2-7,TRBV4-1,-,TRBD2,CASSPGLAGESEQYF,TGCGCCAGCAGCCCCGGCCTAGCGGGAGAAAGCGAGCAGTACTTC
TRBJ1-6,TRBV7-6,-,TRBD1,CASSRLGQGDSPLHF,TGTGCCAGCAGCCGATTGGGACAGGGTGATTCACCCCTCCACTTT
TRBJ2-3,TRBV14,-,TRBD2,CASSPLGLASDTQYF,TGTGCCAGCAGCCCCCTCGGACTAGCTTCGGATACGCAGTATTTT
TRBJ2-3,TRBV6-5,few,-,CASSYVGYTDTQYF,TGTGCCAGCAGTTACGTGGGCTACACAGATACGCAGTATTTT
TRBJ2-3,TRBV24-1,once,-,CATSDLAYTQYF,TGTGCCACCAGTGACCTAGCCTATACGCAGTATTTT
TRBJ1-5,TRBV20-1,-,-,CSARGFTSGNQPQHF,TGCAGTGCTAGGGGTTTCACCTCCGGGAATCAGCCCCAGCATTTT
TRBJ2-5,TRBV30,-,TRBD1,CAWSVQGSETQYF,TGTGCCTGGAGTGTACAGGGGTCTGAGACCCAGTACTTC
TRBJ1-5,TRBV5-5,-,TRBD1,CASSKGGANQPQHF,TGTGCCAGCAGCAAAGGGGGCGCGAATCAGCCCCAGCATTTT
TRBJ2-1,TRBV27,-,-,CASSFLAGRNNEQFF,TGTGCCAGCAGTTTCTTGGCAGGGCGGAACAATGAGCAGTTCTTC
TRBJ2-3,TRBV9,-,TRBD2,CASSVGASGAQDTQYF,TGTGCCAGCAGCGTAGGGGCTAGCGGGGCCCAGGATACGCAGTATTTT
TRBJ2-1,TRBV20-1,-,TRBD2,CSASGRGAYNEQFF,TGCAGTGCTAGCGGGAGGGGGGCCTACAATGAGCAGTTCTTC
TRBJ2-6,TRBV9,-,-,CASSVDGSGANVLTF,TGTGCCAGCAGCGTGGACGGATCTGGGGCCAACGTCCTGACTTTC
TRBJ2-3,TRBV10-2,-,-,CASNGGDTQYF,TGCGCCAGCAACGGTGGAGATACGCAGTATTTT
TRBJ1-1,TRBV10-3,-,-,CASRDGLNTEAFF,TGTGCCAGCAGGGACGGGTTGAACACTGAAGCTTTCTTT
TRBJ1-1,TRBV5-5,-,TRBD1,CASSFRQGAQDEAFF,TGTGCCAGCAGCTTTCGACAGGGGGCGCAGGATGAAGCTTTCTTT
TRBJ2-6,TRBV29-1,few,TRBD1,CSVLLWTGSSGANVLTF,TGCAGCGTCCTACTATGGACAGGGAGCTCTGGGGCCAACGTCCTGACTTTC
TRBJ2-5,TRBV4-2,-,-,CASSQVTGLQETQYF,TGTGCCAGCAGCCAAGTTACGGGACTCCAAGAGACCCAGTACTTC
TRBJ2-3,TRBV29-1,-,-,CSVEFDYADTQYF,TGCAGCGTTGAATTTGACTACGCAGATACGCAGTATTTT
TRBJ1-2,TRBV20-1,-,TRBD1,CSAIRQGVNYGYTF,TGCAGTGCGATAAGACAGGGAGTTAACTATGGCTACACCTTC
TRBJ2-1,TRBV20-1,-,-,CSARPLSGSSYNEQFF,TGCAGTGCTAGACCCCTCAGCGGTAGCTCCTACAATGAGCAGTTCTTC
TRBJ2-3,TRBV7-9,few,TRBD2,CASSFPSGRVSRPDTDTQYF,TGTGCCAGCAGCTTTCCTAGCGGGAGGGTATCGCGGCCAGACACAGATACGCAGTATTTT
TRBJ2-3,TRBV5-1,-,TRBD2,CASSPEIAGGSTDTQYF,TGCGCCAGCAGCCCGGAGATAGCGGGGGGTAGCACAGATACGCAGTATTTT
TRBJ1-2,TRBV5-1,-,TRBD1,CASSLATGTGVPYGYTF,TGCGCCAGCAGCTTGGCGACCGGGACAGGGGTCCCCTATGGCTACACCTTC
TRBJ2-1,TRBV12-3/TRBV12-4,-,TRBD2,CASSGSSGGGSNEQFF,TGTGCCAGCAGTGGATCTAGCGGGGGGGGATCCAATGAGCAGTTCTTC
TRBJ2-1,TRBV3-1,-,-,CASSQGAVEEQFF,TGTGCCAGCAGCCAAGGAGCAGTCGAGGAGCAGTTCTTC
TRBJ2-1,TRBV7-9,few,TRBD2,CASSSLAGLNEQFF,TGTGCCAGCAGCTCTCTAGCGGGGCTCAATGAGCAGTTCTTC
TRBJ1-5,TRBV7-9,-,-,CASATGLTTGQPQHF,TGTGCCAGCGCCACGGGGCTCACAACGGGTCAGCCCCAGCATTTT
TRBJ2-7,TRBV29-1,-,-,CSVGQLLYEQYF,TGCAGCGTGGGCCAGCTCCTTTACGAGCAGTACTTC
TRBJ2-7,TRBV12-3/TRBV12-4,-,TRBD1,CASSVTGADEQYF,TGTGCCAGCAGTGTTACAGGGGCCGACGAGCAGTACTTC
TRBJ2-1,TRBV5-1,-,TRBD2,CASSWASGLANGEQFF,TGCGCCAGCAGCTGGGCCTCCGGACTAGCGAACGGTGAGCAGTTCTTC
TRBJ1-5,TRBV28,-,-,CASSSGEGHQPQHF,TGTGCCAGCAGTTCCGGGGAGGGCCATCAGCCCCAGCATTTT
TRBJ1-2,TRBV7-2,-,-,CASSSGSSNYGYTF,TGTGCCAGCAGCTCGGGCAGTTCTAACTATGGCTACACCTTC
TRBJ1-2,TRBV4-1,few,TRBD1,CASSHPARQGYGYTF,TGCGCCAGCAGCCATCCCGCCCGACAGGGCTATGGCTACACCTTC
TRBJ2-7,TRBV12-5,-,-,CASGFTDSYEQYF,TGTGCTAGTGGTTTTACTGACTCCTACGAGCAGTACTTC
TRBJ2-5,TRBV5-1,-,-,CASSLTGGEQETQYF,TGCGCCAGCAGCTTAACCGGGGGCGAACAAGAGACCCAGTACTTC
TRBJ1-2,TRBV6-5,-,TRBD1,CASSETGGYYGYTF,TGTGCCAGCAGTGAGACAGGGGGCTACTATGGCTACACCTTC
TRBJ2-4,TRBV20-1,once,TRBD1,CSAKDRVDIQYF,TGCAGTGCTAAGGACAGGGTGGACATTCAGTACTTC
TRBJ2-1,TRBV20-1,-,TRBD1,CSAFGTALDNEQFF,TGCAGTGCGTTCGGGACAGCTCTTGACAATGAGCAGTTCTTC
TRBJ1-2,TRBV7-9,-,TRBD1,CASSLGGTGAGYTF,TGTGCCAGCAGCTTAGGAGGGACAGGGGCTGGCTACACCTTC